The rows below give T cell receptor beta chains drawn from one sample of a study of stem cell transplantation in POMP-related autoinflammatory disease. TCRdb's table, derived via immunoSEQ multiplex PCR, lists solely in-frame clones and lacks some. The data hold some 65,000 clones, with roughly 90% observed a single time. Sequencing used CD4+ T cells from PBMCs, obtained after stem cell transplantation. The receptor source for this set is a human patient with POMP-related autoinflammation and immune dysregulation (PRAID). T cells may partly derive from the graft donor. Both conserved end residues are part of each CDR3. Fields, in order: CDR3 protein, CDR3 DNA, clone size, V gene, J gene, D gene. A D gene is named only where the DNA matches it firmly. Clone size is not always given. Where it is, it says once, few, many or a class for expanded clones.

CASSRTGGNTEAFF	TGCGCCAGCAGCCGGACAGGGGGGAACACTGAAGCTTTCTTT	NA	TRBV5-1	TRBJ1-1	TRBD1
CASSPWGTGGEKLFF	TGTGCCAGCTCACCCTGGGGGACAGGGGGCGAAAAACTGTTTTTT	NA	TRBV18	TRBJ1-4	TRBD1
CASGLGLLETQYF	TGTGCTAGTGGTTTGGGACTCCTGGAGACCCAGTACTTC	NA	TRBV12-5	TRBJ2-5	NA
CASSAGSRTVSGANVLTF	TGTGCCAGCAGCGCGGGCAGTCGAACCGTTTCTGGGGCCAACGTCCTGACTTTC	NA	TRBV3-1/TRBV3-2	TRBJ2-6	NA
CASSIVGTSVHNEQFF	TGTGCCAGTAGTATCGTTGGTACCTCTGTACACAATGAGCAGTTCTTC	once	TRBV19	TRBJ2-1	NA
CTSNGTAQETQYF	TGCACCAGCAACGGGACAGCCCAAGAGACCCAGTACTTC	NA	TRBV1	TRBJ2-5	NA
CASSKDRNTEAFF	TGTGCCAGCAGCAAAGACAGGAACACTGAAGCTTTCTTT	NA	TRBV11-2	TRBJ1-1	NA
CASSSGRGGNEQFF	TGCGCCAGCAGCTCAGGGCGGGGCGGGAATGAGCAGTTCTTC	once	TRBV5-1	TRBJ2-1	NA
CASSLSPRGADNEKLFF	TGTGCCAGCAGCTTGAGCCCCCGGGGGGCGGATAATGAAAAACTGTTTTTT	NA	TRBV5-4	TRBJ1-4	NA
CASSQVTDGIQYF	TGTGCCAGCAGCCAAGTCACCGACGGAATTCAGTACTTC	NA	TRBV3-1/TRBV3-2	TRBJ2-4	NA
CASSLDRRSTLHF	TGTGCCAGCAGCTTAGATCGGAGATCGACCCTCCACTTT	NA	TRBV11-2	TRBJ1-6	NA
CASTSSTDTQYF	TGTGCCAGCACTTCATCCACAGATACGCAGTATTTT	NA	TRBV2	TRBJ2-3	NA
CASSQGRQGREWSQYF	TGCGCCAGCAGCCAAGGGAGACAGGGTCGGGAGTGGTCCCAGTACTTC	NA	TRBV4-1	TRBJ2-5	NA
CATSLAGGPSTDTQYF	TGTGCCACTTCGCTAGCGGGAGGCCCTAGCACAGATACGCAGTATTTT	NA	TRBV24-1	TRBJ2-3	TRBD2
CASSPTGVRTDTQYF	TGTGCCAGCAGCCCTACGGGGGTACGCACAGATACGCAGTATTTT	few	TRBV9	TRBJ2-3	NA
CASSQALGRGRLARYEQYF	TGCGCCAGCAGCCAAGCCCTTGGCAGGGGGCGATTAGCTAGGTACGAGCAGTACTTC	NA	TRBV4-1	TRBJ2-7	TRBD1
CASSPTVGLATPLEDTQYF	TGTGCCAGCAGCCCTACGGTGGGACTAGCGACCCCCCTGGAAGATACGCAGTATTTT	NA	TRBV28	TRBJ2-3	TRBD2
CASSVARVGNIQYF	TGTGCCAGCAGCGTAGCGAGGGTCGGGAACATTCAGTACTTC	NA	TRBV9	TRBJ2-4	NA
CASSTQGVGNTEAFF	TGTGCCAGCAGTACTCAGGGGGTTGGGAACACTGAAGCTTTCTTT	NA	TRBV28	TRBJ1-1	TRBD1
CATRYGETQYF	TGTGCCACCCGGTACGGGGAGACCCAGTACTTC	NA	TRBV24-1	TRBJ2-5	NA
CAGRGQDSYEQYF	TGTGCCGGGCGGGGACAGGACTCCTACGAGCAGTACTTC	NA	TRBV28	TRBJ2-7	TRBD1
CAIRHRDRGRQPQHF	TGTGCCATCAGACACCGGGACAGGGGGCGTCAGCCCCAGCATTTT	NA	TRBV10-3	TRBJ1-5	TRBD1
CATSDWGQGASSYNEQFF	TGTGCCACCAGTGATTGGGGACAGGGCGCTAGCTCCTACAATGAGCAGTTCTTC	NA	TRBV24-1	TRBJ2-1	TRBD1
CASSPGQGTTEAFF	TGCGCCAGCAGCCCGGGACAGGGGACCACTGAAGCTTTCTTT	NA	TRBV5-1	TRBJ1-1	TRBD1
CASSLAGTRVNSPLHF	TGTGCCAGCAGCTTGGCAGGGACGAGGGTTAATTCACCCCTCCACTTT	NA	TRBV5-8	TRBJ1-6	NA
CASSRTSGSYEQYF	TGCGCCAGCAGTCGGACTAGCGGTTCCTACGAGCAGTACTTC	NA	TRBV5-1	TRBJ2-7	TRBD2
CASSLDTSGRLGNEQFF	TGTGCCAGCAGCTTGGATACTAGCGGGAGATTAGGCAATGAGCAGTTCTTC	NA	TRBV5-5	TRBJ2-1	TRBD2
CASSPNRVNTEAFF	TGTGCCAGCAGCCCGAACAGGGTGAACACTGAAGCTTTCTTT	NA	TRBV5-4	TRBJ1-1	NA
CASSETGADTQYF	TGTGCCAGCAGTGAAACTGGGGCAGATACGCAGTATTTT	once	TRBV12-3/TRBV12-4	TRBJ2-3	NA
CASSPPDWVRYTF	TGTGCCAGCAGTCCCCCCGACTGGGTGCGCTACACCTTC	NA	TRBV28	TRBJ1-2	NA
CASSVLAGVTDEQFF	TGTGCCAGCAGTGTCCTAGCGGGAGTAACCGATGAGCAGTTCTTC	NA	TRBV28	TRBJ2-1	TRBD2
CASRVTANTGELFF	TGTGCCAGTAGGGTGACAGCGAACACCGGGGAGCTGTTTTTT	NA	TRBV19	TRBJ2-2	NA
CASSYDWLNTEAFF	TGCGCCAGCAGCTACGACTGGCTGAACACTGAAGCTTTCTTT	NA	TRBV5-1	TRBJ1-1	NA
CASSEVPVETQYF	TGTGCCAGCAGTGAAGTGCCGGTTGAGACCCAGTACTTC	NA	TRBV2	TRBJ2-5	NA
CASSLGHSTDTQYF	TGTGCCAGCAGCTTAGGTCACAGCACAGATACGCAGTATTTT	NA	TRBV11-3	TRBJ2-3	NA
CASSPDRGPYEQYF	TGTGCCAGCTCACCCGACAGGGGACCCTACGAGCAGTACTTC	NA	TRBV18	TRBJ2-7	TRBD1
CASSDPRGPRFF	TGTGCCAGCAGTGACCCACGGGGGCCCAGGTTCTTC	NA	TRBV6-1	TRBJ2-1	NA
CASSAITGNYGYTF	TGTGCCAGCAGTGCTATAACAGGGAACTATGGCTACACCTTC	NA	TRBV2	TRBJ1-2	NA
CAISEGNGELFF	TGTGCCATCAGTGAGGGGAACGGGGAGCTGTTTTTT	NA	TRBV10-3	TRBJ2-2	NA
CASSILAGGADTQYF	TGCGCCAGCTCGATACTAGCGGGAGGGGCAGATACGCAGTATTTT	NA	TRBV5-1	TRBJ2-3	TRBD2
CASSLGPQIGLAEETQYF	TGCGCCAGCAGCTTGGGGCCTCAAATCGGACTAGCGGAAGAGACCCAGTACTTC	NA	TRBV5-1	TRBJ2-5	TRBD2
CASSEVGATDTQYF	TGTGCCAGCAGTGAAGTGGGAGCCACAGATACGCAGTATTTT	once	TRBV6-1	TRBJ2-3	NA
CASSDQTAFNEKLFF	TGTGCCAGCAGTGACCAGACAGCCTTTAATGAAAAACTGTTTTTT	NA	TRBV6-1	TRBJ1-4	NA
CASSTGTEEKLFF	TGTGCCAGCAGCACCGGGACCGAAGAAAAACTGTTTTTT	NA	TRBV12-3/TRBV12-4	TRBJ1-4	NA
CASRPYRGALNQPQHF	TGCGCCAGCAGACCCTACAGGGGAGCCCTGAATCAGCCCCAGCATTTT	NA	TRBV10-1	TRBJ1-5	TRBD1
CSVDTVYGYTF	TGCAGCGTTGACACAGTTTATGGCTACACCTTC	NA	TRBV29-1	TRBJ1-2	NA